Below, 7 T cell receptor beta chains from the same sample are listed, as sequenced in a study of blood T cell repertoires in COVID-19. The table came from immunoSEQ multiplex PCR; TCRdb's copy has only in-frame clones and leaves some out. Among roughly 100,000 clones listed, 86% were seen once. Sequencing used peripheral blood. Source of these receptors: a human donor in a cohort sampled during active COVID-19.

This sequence joins TRBV2 and TRBJ2-3; D may be TRBD2 (6 bases). Germline assignment: CDR1 SNHLY and CDR2 FYNNEI. CDR3 length: 15 residues. Deletions cut 6 bases from V and 0 bases from J, with 13 bases between. The CDR3 spells CASRGPGLSTDTQYF. The CDR3 nucleotides are TGTGCCAGCAGGGGTCCGGGACTTAGCACAGATACGCAGTATTTT.

The chain couples TRBV18 to TRBJ2-2; 8 bases line up with TRBD2. V lost 5 bases, J lost 3 bases, and 5 bases stayed unmatched. Per the germline V gene, CDR1 is KGHSH and CDR2 is LQKENI. The CDR3 is made up of 15 amino acids. CDR3 coding DNA: TGTGCCAGCTCAGGTCAACTAGCGGACACCGGGGAGCTGTTTTTT. Its protein is CASSGQLADTGELFF. Supplemented by reference TRBV18 and TRBJ2-2, the full variable domain reads NAGVMQNPRHLVRRRGQEARLRCSPMKGHSHVYWYRQLPEEGLKFMVYLQKENIIDESGMPKERFSAEFPKEGPSILRIQQVVRGDSAAYFCASSGQLADTGELFFGEGSRLTVL.

This clone turned up a few times. J is TRBJ2-1 and V is TRBV4-3; D unclear. With 0 bases removed from V and 4 bases from J, the gap between germline ends came to 7 bases. The CDR3 has 14 amino acids. Germline-derived CDR1 and CDR2 are LGHNA and YSLEER. As DNA, the CDR3 is TGCGCCAGCAGCCAAGATGTACAGTACAATGAGCAGTTCTTC. Protein product: CASSQDVQYNEQFF.

CDR3 in amino acids: CASSFQGMKVTDTQYF. The DNA of the CDR3 is TGTGCCAGCAGCTTCCAGGGAATGAAAGTCACAGATACGCAGTATTTT. The chain uses TRBV7-8 and TRBJ2-3, with a possible D match to TRBD1 (5 bases). Trimming pared 3 bases from V and 2 bases from J, leaving 15 bases between. CDR1 and CDR2 from the germline V gene are SGHVS and FQNEAQ. CDR3 length: 16 amino acids.

The chain couples TRBV18 to TRBJ1-2; 7 bases are shared with TRBD1. This CDR3 spans 13 amino acids. Germline V gene lookup returns CDR1 KGHSH and CDR2 LQKENI. Trimming cost V 3 bases and J 5 bases; bases outside gene matches: 3. CDR3 nucleotides: TGTGCCAGCTCACCCGACAGGGAATATGGCTACACCTTC. Amino acids: CASSPDREYGYTF. Complete variable domain (other parts from reference TRBV18 and TRBJ1-2): NAGVMQNPRHLVRRRGQEARLRCSPMKGHSHVYWYRQLPEEGLKFMVYLQKENIIDESGMPKERFSAEFPKEGPSILRIQQVVRGDSAAYFCASSPDREYGYTFGSGTRLTVV.

V usage is TRBV11-2 and J usage is TRBJ2-3, with 7 positions matching TRBD1. The germline CDR1 and CDR2 sequences are SGHAT and FQNNGV. This CDR3 region has 16 residues. V trimming: 3 bases; J trimming: 5 bases; junction bases outside the gene matches: 11. This CDR3 reads CASSLGDRNRGDTQYF. CDR3 sequence (DNA): TGTGCCAGCAGCTTGGGGGACAGAAATCGGGGAGATACGCAGTATTTT. Variable domain in full (rest from reference TRBV11-2 and TRBJ2-3): EAGVAQSPRYKIIEKRQSVAFWCNPISGHATLYWYQQILGQGPKLLIQFQNNGVVDDSQLPKDRFSAERLKGVDSTLKIQPAKLEDSAVYLCASSLGDRNRGDTQYFGPGTRLTVL.

The rearrangement uses TRBV5-1 and TRBJ2-3; D perhaps matches TRBD1 (8 bases). The CDR3 consists of 14 residues. The V gene lost 3 bases and the J gene lost 5 bases, with 13 bases spanning the gap. Germline V gives CDR1 SGHRS, CDR2 YFSETQ. CDR3 sequence reads: CASSSGGTGDTQYF. The CDR3 nucleotides are TGCGCCAGCAGCTCCGGGGGGACAGGAGATACGCAGTATTTT.